The 30 T cell receptor beta chains given below trace back to one sample, sequenced in a study of blood T cell repertoires in COVID-19 (dated by TCRdb to 2018 to 2020). Library creation used the immunoSEQ multiplex PCR assay. The immuneACCESS repertoire file appears here via TCRdb, limited to in-frame rearrangements. These files lack a portion of the clones; in checked studies, under half of the deficit traces to unresolved V genes, and the cause of the others is not known. Recorded for this sample are some 270,000 clones; 80% to 85% of them occurred a single time. The ten largest clones add up to about a sixth of the sample. The material sequenced was peripheral blood. The receptor set was obtained from a person aged 65-85 years with COVID-19, enrolled during active disease.

For the CDR3, the DNA is TGTGCCAGCACCCTGCCGGGGGTCGCTGAAGCTTTCTTT. Amino acids: CASTLPGVAEAFF. The chain is built from TRBV7-2 and TRBJ1-1; D might be TRBD1 (5 bases). The CDR3 is 13 residues long. The ends were cut back, 7 bases at V and 6 bases at J, with 15 bases in the middle. CDR1 SGHTA and CDR2 FQGNSA come from the germline V gene.

This clone appeared a single time. The chain links TRBV19 to TRBJ2-2, with 8 bases that match TRBD1. V was pared by 8 bases and J by 1 base, with 3 bases of the junction left unmatched. CDR3 length: 14 amino acids. The germline CDR1 and CDR2 sequences are LNHDA and SQIVND (reference sequence). The CDR3 loop reads CASWTGRNTGELFF. DNA for the CDR3: TGTGCCAGTTGGACAGGGCGGAACACCGGGGAGCTGTTTTTT.

The chain uses TRBV6-2 or TRBV6-3 and TRBJ1-1, with TRBD1 identical over 10 bases. The CDR3 consists of 13 residues. Per germline, CDR1 MNHEY and CDR2 SVGEGT. V lost 1 base and J lost 8; bases outside the gene matches: 1. CDR3 nucleotide sequence: TGTGCCAGCAGTTACTGGACAGGGGGGGAAGCTTTCTTT. Encoded protein: CASSYWTGGEAFF.

This clone was recorded a few times. The CDR3 sequence is CASSQDRGGTPQNNEQFF. The CDR3 DNA follows: TGTGCCAGCAGCCAAGATAGGGGAGGGACTCCACAAAACAATGAGCAGTTCTTC. V is TRBV4-2 and J is TRBJ2-1, with TRBD2 matching 7 bases. Trimming cost V 0 bases and J 5 bases; bases outside gene matches: 13. The CDR3 length is 18 residues. Germline lookup yields CDR1 LGHNA and CDR2 YNFKEQ.

This chain connects TRBV7-3 to TRBJ2-3; D possibly corresponds to TRBD2 (6 bases). CDR1 is SGHTA and CDR2 is FQGTGA in the germline V gene. The CDR3 is made up of 14 amino acids. V was shortened by 5 bases and J by 5 bases, with 14 bases between the two germline ends. The CDR3 is CASSPQIAEDTQYF. The CDR3 coding sequence is TGTGCCAGCAGCCCCCAAATAGCGGAAGATACGCAGTATTTT.

The chain recombines TRBV9 with TRBJ1-6; unclear D gene. Germline CDR1 reads SGDLS; CDR2 reads YYNGEE. V shed 5 bases and J shed 8 bases, with 14 bases lying between them. CDR3 length equals 14 residues. CDR3 in amino acids: CASSDNGIDSPLHF. The CDR3 nucleotides read TGTGCCAGCAGTGACAATGGTATTGATTCACCCCTCCACTTT.

This clone was seen just once. The J gene is TRBJ2-5, the V gene TRBV5-6; D might be TRBD2 (5 bases). Trimming pared 0 bases from V and 5 bases from J, leaving 11 bases between. CDR1 and CDR2 (germline): SGHDT, YYEEEE. The CDR3 length is 14 residues. This CDR3 is CASSLVGRGETQYF. The CDR3 DNA is TGTGCCAGCAGCTTGGTTGGGAGAGGGGAGACCCAGTACTTC.

The V call is TRBV4-1, the J call TRBJ1-4; D call uncertain. Germline V lookup: CDR1 MGHRA, CDR2 YSYEKL. V was clipped by 4 bases and J by 0 bases, with 9 bases between them. The CDR3 has 15 amino acids. The CDR3 protein is CASSPGTATNEKLFF. The CDR3 bases are TGCGCCAGCAGCCCAGGAACAGCAACTAATGAAAAACTGTTTTTT.

This CDR3 is CASGLVAGGGRGQYF. CDR3 sequence (DNA): TGTGCTAGTGGTTTGGTTGCGGGAGGGGGTCGCGGGCAGTATTTT. The chain carries TRBV12-5 and TRBJ2-3, with 9 positions matching TRBD2. The V segment lost 0 bases and the J segment 11 bases; nucleotides outside the gene matches: 9. The V gene's germline CDR1 is LGHNT and CDR2 FRNRAP. This CDR3 spans 15 amino acids.

The rearrangement links TRBV6-5 to TRBJ1-5, with D possibly being TRBD1 (6 bases). Between the trimmed V and J ends, which lost 8 bases and 6 bases, there was a span of 17 bases. The germline gives CDR1 MNHEY, CDR2 SVGAGI. There are 14 residues in the CDR3. The CDR3 region is CASGRRTESQPQHF. CDR3 DNA: TGTGCCAGCGGACGTCGGACAGAAAGTCAGCCCCAGCATTTT.

The chain's CDR3 is CASIPRVGTEAFF. The CDR3 bases are TGTGCCAGCATCCCCCGGGTGGGCACTGAAGCTTTCTTT. The chain links TRBV5-8 to TRBJ1-1, with D unclear. The CDR3 has 13 residues. V was trimmed by 6 bases and J by 4 bases, leaving 13 bases between them. Germline lookup yields CDR1 SGHTS and CDR2 YDEGEE.

The chain couples TRBV6-5 to TRBJ1-2, with TRBD1 matching over 9 bases. The CDR3 sequence is 13 residues long. Germline V gives CDR1 MNHEY, CDR2 SVGAGI. V was clipped by 3 bases and J by 7 bases; unmatched bases: 3. CDR3 protein: CASSYGTGSGYTF. In DNA, the CDR3 is TGTGCCAGCAGTTATGGGACAGGGAGTGGCTACACCTTC.

The chain links TRBV5-4 to TRBJ1-6, with unresolved D. Germline V gene sequence: CDR1 SGHNT, CDR2 YYREEE (reference sequence). CDR3 length: 15 amino acids. The V gene lost 0 bases and the J gene lost 10 bases, with 14 bases spanning the gap. The DNA for the CDR3 is TGTGCCAGCAGCTTGGTACCCCAGGCCCACTCACCCCTCCACTTT. It encodes CASSLVPQAHSPLHF.

The chain combines TRBV30 with TRBJ2-5, with 10 nucleotides matching TRBD1. The CDR3 extends over 14 amino acids. V trimming: 5 bases; J trimming: 5 bases; junction bases outside the gene matches: 8. Germline loops: CDR1 GTSNPN, CDR2 SVGIG (reference sequence). As DNA, the CDR3 is TGTGCCTGGGCGAGGGACAGGGGTACGGAGACCCAGTACTTC. Its protein product is CAWARDRGTETQYF.

The V gene is TRBV4-2, the J gene TRBJ1-5; 11 bases are a match to TRBD1. Per germline, CDR1 LGHNA and CDR2 YNFKEQ. V shed 1 base and J 3 bases; nucleotides not matched to a gene: 2. The CDR3 has 16 residues. CDR3: CASSQGDRGFNQPQHF. In DNA, the CDR3 is TGTGCCAGCAGCCAAGGGGACAGGGGGTTCAATCAGCCCCAGCATTTT.

The gene calls are TRBV25-1 and TRBJ2-6; 12 bases fit TRBD1. The CDR3 length is 18 residues. Germline-derived CDR1 and CDR2 are MGHDK and SYGVNS. With V trimmed by 4 bases and J by 1 base, 5 bases remained unmatched. The CDR3 sequence: CASSALGQGASGANVLTF. In DNA, the CDR3 is TGTGCCAGCAGTGCTTTGGGACAGGGGGCATCTGGGGCCAACGTCCTGACTTTC.

The rearrangement links TRBV2 to TRBJ2-3, with a weak D call TRBD1 (6 bases). Trimming took 4 bases from V and 2 from J, leaving 13 bases between them. CDR1 SNHLY and CDR2 FYNNEI come from the germline V gene. The CDR3 is 15 amino acids. The CDR3 nucleotides read TGTGCCAGCAGTGCCCGGGACACCCTCACAGATACGCAGTATTTT. It specifies CASSARDTLTDTQYF.

This clone was counted a few times. The V and J genes are TRBV6-2 or TRBV6-3 and TRBJ1-1; D remains unclear. V lost 2 bases and J lost 1, with 5 bases in between. CDR3 length: 13 residues. CDR1 is MNHEY and CDR2 is SVGEGT in the germline V gene. CDR3 in DNA: TGTGCCAGCAGTTACCAACAGAACACTGAAGCTTTCTTT. Translated, it gives CASSYQQNTEAFF.

The gene calls are TRBV10-3 and TRBJ2-2; D may be TRBD1 (5 bases). The CDR3 is 14 residues long. V lost 4 bases and J lost 6, with 12 bases in between. Germline assignment: CDR1 ENHRY and CDR2 SYGVKD. CDR3 coding DNA: TGTGCCATCAGTGGCAGGGCAAGCTCCGGGGAGCTGTTTTTT. Amino acid sequence: CAISGRASSGELFF.

The rearrangement uses TRBV5-1 and TRBJ1-5; D is possibly TRBD1 (5 bases). V lost 0 bases and J 7 bases, leaving 11 bases between the germline ends. Germline lookup yields CDR1 SGHRS and CDR2 YFSETQ. CDR3 length equals 14 residues. The CDR3 DNA sequence: TGCGCCAGCAGCTTGGATGGGGCGGGGCAGCCCCAGCATTTT. It encodes CASSLDGAGQPQHF.

Worth noting for this clone: The junction and the germline gene differ at one end; a read error may be behind it. This chain connects TRBV3-1 (or the pseudogene TRBV3-2) to TRBJ2-7; D is possibly TRBD2 (5 bases). Germline lookup yields CDR1 LGHDT and CDR2 YNNKEL (reference sequence). The CDR3 runs to 12 residues. In DNA form, the CDR3 reads TGTGCCAGCGGCCATACTAGTGGCGAGCAGTACTTC. This sequence encodes CASGHTSGEQYF.

CDR3 in DNA: TGTGCCTGCGGACAGGGAGGGAATCAGCCCCAGCATTTT. Its translation is CACGQGGNQPQHF. The rearrangement links TRBV19 to TRBJ1-5; 8 bases agree with TRBD1. Germline V gene data show CDR1 as LNHDA and CDR2 as SQIVND (reference sequence). The CDR3 consists of 13 residues. With 11 bases clipped from V and 4 bases from J, the junction kept 7 bases outside the gene matches.

V is TRBV4-3 and J is TRBJ2-2, with 11 bases aligning to TRBD2. Germline V gives CDR1 LGHNA, CDR2 YSLEER. V lost 4 bases to trimming and J lost 8 bases; unmatched junction nucleotides: 9. The CDR3 runs to 16 residues. CDR3 nucleotides: TGCGCCAGCAGCCTACATACTAGCGGGAGTGGAGGGGAGCTGTTTTTT. Residues: CASSLHTSGSGGELFF.

The chain employs TRBV7-9 and TRBJ1-2; 8 bases fit TRBD1. Germline lookup yields CDR1 SEHNR and CDR2 FQNEAQ (reference sequence). The CDR3 has 13 residues. The J segment lost 6 bases and the V segment lost 5 bases, leaving 5 bases of the junction unmatched. CDR3 bases: TGTGCCAGCAGCATACAGGGGGTAAATGGCTACACCTTC. Protein product: CASSIQGVNGYTF.

This clone appeared a single time. The CDR3 loop reads CASSPPGTEGYGYTF. In DNA, the CDR3 is TGTGCCAGCAGCCCCCCCGGGACGGAGGGCTATGGCTACACCTTC. The rearrangement links TRBV28 to TRBJ1-2, with D possibly matching TRBD1 (5 bases). V was cut by 6 bases and J by 4 bases, with 18 bases left in between. Germline lookup yields CDR1 MDHEN and CDR2 SYDVKM. CDR3 length equals 15 residues.

This rearrangement joins TRBV7-2 to TRBJ2-1, with a weak D call TRBD1 (6 bases). With 5 bases removed from V and 5 bases from J, the gap between germline ends came to 19 bases. The CDR3 covers 16 residues. The germline V gene has CDR1 SGHTA and CDR2 FQGNSA. The CDR3: CASSAQGQRGNNEQFF. The CDR3 nucleotides are TGTGCCAGCAGCGCACAGGGTCAACGAGGGAACAATGAGCAGTTCTTC. Complete variable domain (other parts from reference TRBV7-2 and TRBJ2-1): GAGVSQSPSNKVTEKGKDVELRCDPISGHTALYWYRQSLGQGLEFLIYFQGNSAPDKSGLPSDRFSAERTGGSVSTLTIQRTQQEDSAVYLCASSAQGQRGNNEQFFGPGTRLTVL.

The gene calls are TRBV5-1 and TRBJ2-7, with 10 bases that match TRBD1. This CDR3 is built from 14 residues. The germline V gene encodes CDR1 SGHRS and CDR2 YFSETQ. Trimming cost V 4 bases and J 4 bases; bases outside gene matches: 5. The CDR3 loop is CASSGGTGDYEQYF. The CDR3 DNA follows: TGCGCCAGCAGCGGCGGGACAGGGGATTACGAGCAGTACTTC.

The chain employs TRBV6-6 and TRBJ1-2, with TRBD1 as a possible D gene (6 bases). The germline V gene encodes CDR1 MNHNY and CDR2 SVGAGI (reference sequence). Trimming shortened V by 7 bases and J by 8 bases, and 14 bases separated the two germline ends. The CDR3 extends over 12 amino acids. CDR3 loop: CASISQGGGYTF. In nucleotides, the CDR3 is TGTGCCAGCATTTCACAGGGTGGCGGCTACACCTTC.

The chain recombines TRBV29-1 with TRBJ1-3; weak D call: TRBD1 (5 bases). CDR1 is SQVTM, CDR2 ANQGSEA, per germline. The CDR3 covers 14 residues. V was trimmed by 4 bases and J by 3 bases, leaving 13 bases between them. The CDR3 nucleotides are TGCAGCGTTGGGGATCAGGGAGGTGGAAACACCATATATTTT. It is translated as CSVGDQGGGNTIYF.

The chain recombines TRBV7-2 with TRBJ1-1; 8 nucleotides agree with TRBD1. Germline lookup yields CDR1 SGHTA and CDR2 FQGNSA. Trimming at V came to 1 base and at J to 14 bases, leaving 6 bases not matched to a gene. The CDR3 has 12 amino acids. The CDR3 bases are TGTGCCAGCAGCTTAGTGGCGGGACAGGTGTTCTTT. Amino acids: CASSLVAGQVFF.